A selection of T cell receptor beta chains follows, all from one sample in a study of blood T cell repertoires in COVID-19. Libraries were prepared by immunoSEQ multiplex PCR; TCRdb keeps only in-frame clonotypes and omits some of them. The sample shows 42,000 or so clones, roughly nine tenths of them seen only once. Sample: peripheral blood. All receptors come from a man over 45 with active COVID-19. Both conserved end residues are part of each CDR3.

v_call cdr3_aa
TRBV11-3 CASSLSGSRPNEQFF
TRBV7-3 CASSPRGQGGTDTQYF
TRBV2 CASRPRYSNQPQHF
TRBV30 CAWSARGMNTEAFF
TRBV28 CASSLSRVGQYF
TRBV15 CATSRDGAGVSSNQPQHF
TRBV28 CASSQQGLYGYTF
TRBV28 CASSSTGKAFF
TRBV24-1 CATSRTPNTGELFF
TRBV25-1 CASCTGDCQPQHF